Listed below are T cell receptor beta chains from one sample, sequenced in a study of blood T cell repertoires in COVID-19. TCRdb's copy holds only in-frame clones and misses some; the assay was immunoSEQ multiplex PCR. This repertoire shows 200,000 to 300,000 clones, about 87% found once; its top ten account for less than 1.6%. The specimen was peripheral blood. The receptor set was obtained from a middle-aged woman who had recovered from COVID-19. Both conserved end residues are part of each CDR3. D genes are given only for firm matches. Part of the rows lack a size; the others show once, few, many or a class for expanded clones.

j_gene: TRBJ2-7
v_gene: TRBV16
d_gene: NA
abundance: NA
CDR3nt: TGTGCCAGCAGCCAATTAGCGGCAGGGGGTCCCTCCTACGAGCAGTACTTC
CDR3aa: CASSQLAAGGPSYEQYF

j_gene: TRBJ2-2
v_gene: TRBV5-1
d_gene: NA
abundance: NA
CDR3nt: TGCGCCAGCAGCTTGAGGAGGGGGCAACGGACCGGGGAGCTGTTTTTT
CDR3aa: CASSLRRGQRTGELFF

j_gene: TRBJ2-7
v_gene: TRBV5-5
d_gene: NA
abundance: once
CDR3nt: TGTGCCAGCAGCTTGTTGGGCGTCGAGCAGTACTTC
CDR3aa: CASSLLGVEQYF

j_gene: TRBJ1-1
v_gene: TRBV5-1
d_gene: TRBD1
abundance: NA
CDR3nt: TGCGCCAGCAGCAAGGGACAGGAGACTGAAGCTTTCTTT
CDR3aa: CASSKGQETEAFF

j_gene: TRBJ2-7
v_gene: TRBV4-3
d_gene: TRBD1
abundance: NA
CDR3nt: TGCGCCAGCAGCCAAGCCCATACCGGGACAGTGTCCTACGAGCAGTACTTC
CDR3aa: CASSQAHTGTVSYEQYF

j_gene: TRBJ2-7
v_gene: TRBV7-2
d_gene: TRBD2
abundance: NA
CDR3nt: TGTGCCAGCAGCCCTAGACTAGCGGGGGGGCCCGAGCAGTACTTC
CDR3aa: CASSPRLAGGPEQYF

j_gene: TRBJ1-4
v_gene: TRBV3-1/TRBV3-2
d_gene: NA
abundance: NA
CDR3nt: TGTGCCAGCAGCCAACCAGCGGGGCCGACACATGAAAAACTGTTTTTT
CDR3aa: CASSQPAGPTHEKLFF

j_gene: TRBJ1-1
v_gene: TRBV5-5
d_gene: NA
abundance: NA
CDR3nt: TGTGCCAGCAGCAGTTCCCCCGGTCCCAACACTGAAGCTTTCTTT
CDR3aa: CASSSSPGPNTEAFF

j_gene: TRBJ2-3
v_gene: TRBV5-1
d_gene: TRBD1
abundance: NA
CDR3nt: TGCGCCAGCAGCGCGGGACAGGGGGCAGATACGCAGTATTTT
CDR3aa: CASSAGQGADTQYF

j_gene: TRBJ2-1
v_gene: TRBV7-2
d_gene: NA
abundance: few
CDR3nt: TGTGCCAGCAGCTCAACGACTAGTTTCCATGAGCAGTTCTTC
CDR3aa: CASSSTTSFHEQFF

j_gene: TRBJ2-7
v_gene: TRBV7-3
d_gene: TRBD2
abundance: NA
CDR3nt: TGTGCCAGCAGCTTAGGCCCGGGGGGGACCTACGAGCAGTACTTC
CDR3aa: CASSLGPGGTYEQYF

j_gene: TRBJ1-5
v_gene: TRBV11-2
d_gene: NA
abundance: NA
CDR3nt: TGTGCCAGCAGCTTTTCAGGGTTGGACCAGCCCCAGCATTTT
CDR3aa: CASSFSGLDQPQHF